This T cell receptor beta chain originates from a study of prognosis after radiotherapy for stage I lung cancer. Study-level information: Among roughly 7 patients the tumors were squamous cell carcinoma, and among twelve they were adenocarcinoma. Patients received 3 to 5 SBRT fractions with a biologically effective dose of at least 100 Gy. After radiotherapy, distant metastases appeared in four patients at a median of 7 months, and approximately 15 patients showed no significant progression.

Template was genomic DNA; TCR beta CDR3 amplified in two multiplex PCR rounds. Specific primers for each TRBV and TRBJ gene were what first-round PCR used. TCRdb independently ran MiXCR on the multiplex PCR reads; one entry per CDR3 protein. The sample contains approximately 31,000 distinct CDR3 sequences, 40% to 50% of which appear only once. Concerning this clonotype itself: Its antigen is not identified. Compared with germline, one end of the junction differs, possibly owing to a read error.

The germline gives CDR1 SGHTA, CDR2 FQGTGA. There are 15 residues in the CDR3. Study results and caveats: With medians of approximately 10,000 versus 7,000, unique TCR clone counts fell after stereotactic body radiation therapy.

The sequences come from PBMCs, collected before or after stereotactic body radiation therapy (not recorded which). The sequence came from a donor over 45 with non-small cell lung cancer. The gene calls are TRBV7-3 and TRBJ2-3; D perhaps matches TRBD1 (5 bases). CDR3 nucleotide sequence: TGTGCCAGCAGCCCAGTAGGGGTTCAGGAAGATACTCAGTATTTT. The encoded protein is CASSPVGVQEDTQYF.